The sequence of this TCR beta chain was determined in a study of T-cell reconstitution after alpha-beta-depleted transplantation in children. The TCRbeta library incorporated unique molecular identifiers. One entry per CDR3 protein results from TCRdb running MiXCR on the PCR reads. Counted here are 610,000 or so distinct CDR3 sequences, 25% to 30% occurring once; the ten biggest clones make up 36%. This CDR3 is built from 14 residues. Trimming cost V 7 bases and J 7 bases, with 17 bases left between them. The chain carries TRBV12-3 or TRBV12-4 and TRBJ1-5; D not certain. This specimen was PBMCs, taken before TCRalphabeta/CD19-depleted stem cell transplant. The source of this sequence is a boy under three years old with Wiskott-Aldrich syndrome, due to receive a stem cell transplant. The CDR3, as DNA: TGTGCCAGCACTCGTGGGAGGCCAGGCCAGCCCCAGCATTTT. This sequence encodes CASTRGRPGQPQHF.